These T cell receptor beta chains were read from a single sample in a study of T cell responses to AZD1222 COVID-19 vaccine. Repertoires were generated with immunoSEQ multiplex PCR, while TCRdb's copy carries only in-frame clones and drops some. The table records 150,000 to 200,000 clones, about nine tenths of them present only once. This specimen was peripheral blood, taken on day 0 of AZD1222 vaccination. The receptors shown here come from an adult in good health. Each CDR3 is given with its conserved first and last residue. The D gene is left open where the match is weak. Clone sizes are given selectively: once, few, many, or a class where the clone is expanded.

d_call,j_call,clone_size,v_call,cdr3_nt,cdr3_aa
TRBD2,TRBJ2-3,.,TRBV29-1,TGCAGCGTTGAAAGGAGCGGGGGGAGTACGTGGGATACGCAGTATTTT,CSVERSGGSTWDTQYF
.,TRBJ1-3,.,TRBV6-4,TGTGCCAGCAGGGACCCTTTGGGGGGCTCTGGAAACACCATATATTTT,CASRDPLGGSGNTIYF
.,TRBJ1-5,.,TRBV7-2,TGTGCCAGCAGCTCCTCGGGTCGGTTTACCAATCAGCCCCAGCATTTT,CASSSSGRFTNQPQHF
.,TRBJ1-1,once,TRBV27,TGTGCCAGCAGTCCTGTGGTAGGGGGAGACACTGAAGCTTTCTTT,CASSPVVGGDTEAFF
.,TRBJ2-7,.,TRBV20-1,TGCAGTGCTAGTAACCCAACTAGCAGCTACGAGCAGTACTTC,CSASNPTSSYEQYF
TRBD1,TRBJ1-5,.,TRBV7-9,TGTGCCAGCAGCTTAGCGCTGGGACAGGGGAATCAGCCCCAGCATTTT,CASSLALGQGNQPQHF
.,TRBJ2-5,.,TRBV2,TGTGCCAGCAGTGAAAGCCCCTTCACGGGAGAGGCCCAGTACTTC,CASSESPFTGEAQYF
TRBD1,TRBJ2-5,.,TRBV7-2,TGTGCCAGCAGCCAGGGACAGTACCAAGAGACCCAGTACTTC,CASSQGQYQETQYF
TRBD2,TRBJ2-5,.,TRBV5-4,TGTGCCAGCAGCTTGTTTGGACTAGCGGGAAGTGAGACCCAGTACTTC,CASSLFGLAGSETQYF
.,TRBJ1-4,.,TRBV7-2,TGTGCCAGCAGCTCGGTGCCGAATGAAAAACTGTTTTTT,CASSSVPNEKLFF
.,TRBJ1-5,.,TRBV6-5,TGTGCCAGCAGTTATCTAGGGGGCAATCAGCCCCAGCATTTT,CASSYLGGNQPQHF
TRBD2,TRBJ2-1,.,TRBV7-2,TGTGCCAGCAGCCTTGGGACTAGCGGAGAGCAGTTCTTC,CASSLGTSGEQFF
.,TRBJ2-2,.,TRBV9,TGTGCCAGCAGCGTAGGGGTTAGCGCGAACACCGGGGAGCTGTTTTTT,CASSVGVSANTGELFF
TRBD2,TRBJ2-2,few,TRBV4-2,TGTGCCAGCAGCCGGAGGGTAGATAGCGGGAGAAGGGGCGGGGAGCTGTTTTTT,CASSRRVDSGRRGGELFF
.,TRBJ2-7,.,TRBV29-1,TGCAGCGTTGCGGTGGGAGTCCCCTACGAGCAGTACTTC,CSVAVGVPYEQYF
TRBD1,TRBJ1-5,.,TRBV28,TGTGCCAGCAGTACGCTCGGGACAGGGATGCCCCAGCATTTT,CASSTLGTGMPQHF
.,TRBJ1-1,.,TRBV6-5,TGTGCCAGCAGTCCCGACAAGAACACTGAAGCTTTCTTT,CASSPDKNTEAFF
.,TRBJ2-7,.,TRBV4-1,TGCGCCAGCAGCCAAAGACGGGAAATGGGCTACGAGCAGTACTTC,CASSQRREMGYEQYF
.,TRBJ2-1,few,TRBV19,TGTGCCAGTAGTGGGGTCAATGAGCAGTTCTTC,CASSGVNEQFF
TRBD1,TRBJ1-3,.,TRBV28,TGTGCCAGCAGTGTCTCCCACAGGGGATCTGGAAACACCATATATTTT,CASSVSHRGSGNTIYF
.,TRBJ1-2,.,TRBV7-9,TGTGCCAGCAGCGTACAGGAAGCAGGTGGCTACACCTTC,CASSVQEAGGYTF
.,TRBJ2-1,.,TRBV19,TGTGCCAGTAGTATAGGGGGGAGTCTAGAGCAGTTCTTC,CASSIGGSLEQFF
.,TRBJ2-3,.,TRBV15,TGTGCCACCAGCGGTTCAGGGTTCACAGATACGCAGTATTTT,CATSGSGFTDTQYF
TRBD1,TRBJ1-5,.,TRBV30,TGTGCCTGGGGGACAGGACGAGCTCAGCCCCAGCATTTT,CAWGTGRAQPQHF
.,TRBJ2-4,.,TRBV7-8,TGTGCCAGCAGCAACACAGGCCCGGGGCAAGACATTCAGTACTTC,CASSNTGPGQDIQYF
.,TRBJ1-1,.,TRBV7-8,TGTGCCAGCAGCCACGGGGACACTGAAGCTTTCTTT,CASSHGDTEAFF
TRBD1,TRBJ1-5,.,TRBV12-3/TRBV12-4,TGTGCCAGCAGACAGGGGGCCAATCAGCCCCAGCATTTT,CASRQGANQPQHF
.,TRBJ1-3,.,TRBV18,TGTGCCAGCTCTACGGACGGATTCTCTGGAAACACCATATATTTT,CASSTDGFSGNTIYF
TRBD1,TRBJ1-2,.,TRBV7-9,TGTGCCAGCAGCTCCGACAGGGGGGGAGGCTACACCTTC,CASSSDRGGGYTF
TRBD1,TRBJ1-2,.,TRBV2,TGTGCCAGCAGTCGACAGGGGGCTGACTATGGCTACACCTTC,CASSRQGADYGYTF
.,TRBJ2-1,.,TRBV7-3,TGTGCCAGCAGCCAGGGGGGAAGCAATGAGCAGTTCTTC,CASSQGGSNEQFF
.,TRBJ1-2,.,TRBV30,TGTGCCTGGAGGGGCATGGGGGACTATGGCTACACCTTC,CAWRGMGDYGYTF
.,TRBJ2-7,.,TRBV7-9,TGTGCCAGCAGTTTGGGGACGGTCTCCTACGAGCAGTACTTC,CASSLGTVSYEQYF
TRBD1,TRBJ1-6,.,TRBV28,TGTGCCAGCAGTTCCTTGGGTGGGACAGGGGCTAGGTCACCCCTCCACTTT,CASSSLGGTGARSPLHF
TRBD2,TRBJ2-7,.,TRBV6-5,TGTGCCAGCAGTTACCGACTAGCGGGGGGCTACGAGCAGTACTTC,CASSYRLAGGYEQYF
.,TRBJ2-1,.,TRBV3-1/TRBV3-2,TGTGCCAGCAGCCAAGCCGGGATAGAGCAGTTCTTC,CASSQAGIEQFF